The present T cell receptor beta chain was sequenced within a study of T-cell reconstitution after alpha-beta-depleted transplantation in children. Germline loops: CDR1 DFQATT, CDR2 SNEGSKA (reference sequence). Trimming stripped 0 bases from V and 3 bases from J, with 15 bases between. This CDR3 spans 16 amino acids. The TCRbeta library was prepared with unique molecular identifiers. TCRdb reanalysed the PCR reads using MiXCR and keeps one entry per CDR3 protein. The profile shows 420,000 or so distinct CDR3 sequences, 11% of them singletons. This chain connects TRBV20-1 to TRBJ1-5; a weak D match, TRBD1 (5 bases). Sequenced material: PBMCs from the stem cell graft donor, taken from the stem cell graft. This TCR was sampled from a human donor who donated a stem cell graft to a child with acute myeloid leukemia. In nucleotides, the CDR3 is TGCAGTGCTAGAGATAAAGGGGCAGTCAACAATCAGCCCCAGCATTTT. Translating gives CSARDKGAVNNQPQHF.